A selection of T cell receptor beta chains follows, all from one sample in a study of blood T cell repertoires in COVID-19. The protocol was immunoSEQ multiplex PCR, while the TCRdb copy is restricted to in-frame clones and leaves out a portion. This table has 85,000 to 120,000 clones, 70% to 90% appearing once. Input material: peripheral blood. Receptor source: a man in his fifties or sixties with active COVID-19. The conserved cysteine and the conserved F or W are not part of the CDR3 here. Fields, in order: J gene, V gene, D gene, CDR3 protein. D genes are given only for firm matches.

TRBJ2-5 | TRBV7-8 | NA | ASSPRVETQY
TRBJ2-1 | TRBV5-4 | TRBD1 | ASSLSQDRRMTEQF
TRBJ1-1 | TRBV15 | NA | ATSKSKGAEAF
TRBJ2-7 | TRBV7-2 | TRBD1 | ASSPGTGTGGEQY
TRBJ1-4 | TRBV6-4 | NA | ASSHLLGNEKLF
TRBJ1-2 | TRBV7-3 | TRBD1 | ASSLGQGDGYT
TRBJ1-1 | TRBV27 | TRBD1 | ASSLGTGGWTEAF
TRBJ1-1 | TRBV19 | NA | ASSIDPDRLNTEAF
TRBJ2-6 | TRBV3-1/TRBV3-2 | NA | ASRLGTSRSGANVLT
TRBJ2-7 | TRBV4-1 | TRBD1 | ASSQDLGRGFPEQY
TRBJ1-2 | TRBV5-6 | NA | ASSPIQGYGYT
TRBJ2-5 | TRBV6-5 | NA | ASRRDSGGETQY
TRBJ1-5 | TRBV4-2 | NA | ASRGESNQPQH
TRBJ1-4 | TRBV7-9 | TRBD1 | ASSLQGASEKLF
TRBJ1-2 | TRBV19 | NA | ASSITELYGYT
TRBJ2-7 | TRBV19 | NA | ASSMSVGEQY
TRBJ2-3 | TRBV7-2 | TRBD2 | ASSPSGTTDTQY
TRBJ2-7 | TRBV27 | TRBD2 | ASSPRLAGGYEQY
TRBJ2-3 | TRBV5-5 | NA | ASRGADTQY
TRBJ1-2 | TRBV3-1/TRBV3-2 | TRBD1 | ASSLRDRGDYGYT
TRBJ1-1 | TRBV12-3/TRBV12-4 | TRBD1 | ASLRGANTEAF
TRBJ1-5 | TRBV7-8 | TRBD1 | ASSPRDRASNQPQH
TRBJ1-5 | TRBV2 | TRBD1 | ASIRDRTSNQPQH
TRBJ1-6 | TRBV7-2 | TRBD1 | ASSSTGSYNSPLH
TRBJ2-3 | TRBV5-6 | TRBD2 | ASSRSIAGVSDTQY
TRBJ2-1 | TRBV12-5 | NA | ASGFLVGSPYNEQF
TRBJ2-3 | TRBV7-2 | NA | ASSLQGTDTQY
TRBJ2-3 | TRBV27 | NA | ASSLAASTDTQY
TRBJ1-4 | TRBV27 | TRBD1 | ASAGQGAEKLF
TRBJ2-2 | TRBV2 | TRBD2 | ASSGLSGGTYTGELF
TRBJ2-5 | TRBV19 | TRBD1 | ASSGTGAETQY
TRBJ2-7 | TRBV7-2 | TRBD2 | ASSLMELRGGRSSYEQY
TRBJ2-2 | TRBV19 | NA | ASKFWSSRLHTGELF
TRBJ1-2 | TRBV18 | NA | ASSPEQGYGYT
TRBJ1-3 | TRBV6-1 | NA | ASSEMASGNTIY
TRBJ2-6 | TRBV3-1/TRBV3-2 | TRBD1 | ASSLHWTGRSSGANVLT
TRBJ2-3 | TRBV10-3 | TRBD2 | AISERGTSGFTDTQY
TRBJ1-2 | TRBV6-1 | NA | ASSEGPGTNYGYT
TRBJ2-3 | TRBV12-3/TRBV12-4 | NA | ASSSRDTQY
TRBJ1-3 | TRBV10-3 | NA | AISEGQPLGNTIY
TRBJ1-1 | TRBV18 | NA | ASSIGATNTEAF
TRBJ2-1 | TRBV4-1 | TRBD2 | ASSRLAGGQSNEQF
TRBJ1-4 | TRBV10-1 | TRBD1 | ASKGGGGEDEKLF